The 31 T cell receptor beta chains given below trace back to one sample, sequenced in a study of blood T cells in healthy people across ages. Primed by a sample-barcoded 5' primer and a J-beta primer mix, a second PCR proceeded for roughly 6 to 12 cycles. MiXCR, run by TCRdb on the 5' RACE reads, gives a single entry per CDR3 protein. The sample yields 1.5 million to 2 million distinct CDR3 sequences, about 50% seen once. Sequencing used blood. Receptors originate from a woman aged 40 to 50 in good health.

The chain has TRBV6-2 or TRBV6-3 and TRBJ1-4; perhaps TRBD1 as D (6 bases). Germline values: CDR1 MNHEY, CDR2 SVGEGT. Between the trimmed V and J ends, which lost 6 bases and 5 bases, there was a span of 16 bases. There are 15 residues in the CDR3. The CDR3 here is CASRRGQTGNEKLFF. The CDR3 DNA reads TGTGCCAGCAGGCGAGGACAGACGGGAAATGAAAAACTGTTTTTT.

The V call is TRBV25-1, the J call TRBJ2-7; no clear D. V was pared by 8 bases and J by 6 bases, with 14 bases between. The CDR3 loop spans 12 amino acids. Germline V gives CDR1 MGHDK, CDR2 SYGVNS. Here the CDR3 DNA reads TGTGCCAGCGTAAGACTGACCGGCGAGCAGTACTTC. Amino acids: CASVRLTGEQYF.

The V call is TRBV27, the J call TRBJ2-5, with 8 bases lining up with TRBD2. The J segment lost 5 bases and the V segment lost 3 bases, leaving 5 bases of the junction unmatched. This CDR3 spans 14 amino acids. Germline V gene sequence: CDR1 MNHEY, CDR2 SMNVEV (reference sequence). CDR3 protein: CASSFGGAWETQYF. The DNA for the CDR3 is TGTGCCAGCAGTTTCGGGGGGGCCTGGGAGACCCAGTACTTC.

V is TRBV5-6 and J is TRBJ2-6, with D hard to call. V lost 2 bases to trimming and J lost 0 bases, with 9 bases between them. This CDR3 has 16 amino acids. CDR1 SGHDT and CDR2 YYEEEE come from the germline V gene. As DNA, the CDR3 is TGTGCCAGCAGCTTTCGTGTGGCCTCTGGGGCCAACGTCCTGACTTTC. Its protein product is CASSFRVASGANVLTF. Combining the CDR3 with reference TRBV5-6 and TRBJ2-6 gives the whole variable domain DAGVTQSPTHLIKTRGQQVTLRCSPKSGHDTVSWYQQALGQGPQFIFQYYEEEERQRGNFPDRFSGHQFPNYSSELNVNALLLGDSALYLCASSFRVASGANVLTFGAGSRLTVL.

The CDR3 DNA sequence: TGCGCCAGCAGCCAAGATGGAGTCGGGGACACTGAAGCTTTCTTT. It yields the protein CASSQDGVGDTEAFF. This chain uses TRBV4-1 with TRBJ1-1; D uncertain. The CDR3 spans 15 residues. The germline V gene encodes CDR1 MGHRA and CDR2 YSYEKL. The ends were cut back, 0 bases at V and 3 bases at J, with 11 bases in the middle.

This clonotype was seen only a few times. This chain connects TRBV20-1 to TRBJ1-5; 8 positions match TRBD1. The junction had 6 bases not matched to a gene; V was cut back by 5 bases and J by 6 bases. Germline loops: CDR1 DFQATT, CDR2 SNEGSKA (reference sequence). The CDR3 runs 13 residues. CDR3 in DNA: TGCAGTGCTCCCAGGGGGCCAGGTCAGCCCCAGCATTTT. Translated, it gives CSAPRGPGQPQHF.

The chain carries TRBV6-5 and TRBJ2-1; 12 bases agree with TRBD1. The CDR3 covers 14 residues. The J segment lost 10 bases and the V segment lost 0 bases, leaving 1 base of the junction unmatched. CDR1 and CDR2 (germline): MNHEY, SVGAGI. In nucleotides, the CDR3 is TGTGCCAGCAGTTACTCCGGGACAGGGGGCGAGCAGTTCTTC. Translation gives CASSYSGTGGEQFF.

This clonotype was seen a few times. The rearrangement joins TRBV27 to TRBJ1-2; 7 nucleotides match TRBD1. This CDR3 has 14 amino acids. Losses at the gene ends were 2 bases for V and 4 bases for J; bases not matched to a gene: 4. Looked up from germline, CDR1 is MNHEY and CDR2 is SMNVEV (reference sequence). The CDR3 DNA is TGTGCCAGCAGTTTACAGGCAGGGGGCTATGGCTACACCTTC. Its protein product is CASSLQAGGYGYTF.

This clonotype has only a few counts. V usage is TRBV12-3 or TRBV12-4 and J usage is TRBJ2-3; D remains ambiguous. The CDR3 has 15 residues. Trimming removed 3 bases from V and 0 bases from J, with 10 bases in between. The CDR3 sequence is CASSFELSSTDTQYF. CDR3 nucleotides: TGTGCCAGCAGTTTCGAACTCTCTAGCACAGATACGCAGTATTTT.

This clonotype has more than one count but fewer than ten. The chain uses TRBV4-1 and TRBJ1-2, with D tentatively TRBD1 (6 bases). This CDR3 contains 17 residues. The germline CDR1 and CDR2 sequences are MGHRA and YSYEKL. V was shortened by 4 bases and J by 7 bases, with 25 bases between the two germline ends. This CDR3 is CASSPESTGAAFSGYTF. The CDR3 DNA is TGCGCCAGCAGCCCGGAGAGTACGGGGGCTGCGTTTAGTGGCTACACCTTC.

The chain combines TRBV7-9 with TRBJ1-4; D unclear. Trimming removed 6 bases from V and 2 bases from J, with 7 bases in between. The CDR3 loop spans 13 amino acids. Germline V gene lookup returns CDR1 SEHNR and CDR2 FQNEAQ (reference sequence). The CDR3 region has the DNA TGTGCCAGCAGTGGGATTACTAATGAAAAACTGTTTTTT. It encodes CASSGITNEKLFF. The full variable domain, with the rest looked up from reference TRBV7-9 and TRBJ1-4, is DTGVSQNPRHKITKRGQNVTFRCDPISEHNRLYWYRQTLGQGPEFLTYFQNEAQLEKSRLLSDRFSAERPKGSFSTLEIQRTEQGDSAMYLCASSGITNEKLFFGSGTQLSVL.

This clonotype was observed a few times. J is TRBJ1-2 and V is TRBV4-3, with a possible D match to TRBD1 (5 bases). The V and J ends lost 1 base and 1 base respectively, with 13 bases between them. This CDR3 has 16 amino acids. The germline V gene has CDR1 LGHNA and CDR2 YSLEER. The CDR3 DNA reads TGCGCCAGCAGCCAAGGGGGGGTAGGAGATAACTATGGCTACACCTTC. Amino acid sequence: CASSQGGVGDNYGYTF.

J is TRBJ1-1 and V is TRBV11-2; D is perhaps TRBD1 (5 bases). CDR3 length: 13 residues. Germline V CDR1 and CDR2: SGHAT, FQNNGV. V gave up 3 bases and J gave up 6 bases, with 11 bases separating them. The CDR3 nucleotides are TGTGCCAGCAGCTTGAGGAGGGACGCTGAAGCTTTCTTT. This sequence encodes CASSLRRDAEAFF.

This sequence joins TRBV3-1 and TRBJ2-1; no clear D. V lost 1 base and J 7 bases, leaving 14 bases between the germline ends. CDR1 and CDR2 (germline): LGHDT, YNNKEL (reference sequence). The CDR3 runs 15 residues. This chain's CDR3 is CASSQGGNIKNEQFF. CDR3 bases: TGTGCCAGCAGCCAAGGGGGAAACATTAAGAATGAGCAGTTCTTC.

The rearrangement joins TRBV20-1 to TRBJ2-5; D is unclear. Germline CDR1 DFQATT, CDR2 SNEGSKA (reference sequence). This CDR3 spans 15 amino acids. Trimming stripped 6 bases from V and 8 bases from J, with 25 bases between. The CDR3 DNA follows: TGCAGTGCCGAACGGACCACTGGTGCCACGGGTACCCAGTACTTC. Translating it yields CSAERTTGATGTQYF.

V and J are TRBV7-3 and TRBJ1-1; D is ambiguous. The V gene lost 5 bases and the J gene lost 4 bases, with 11 bases spanning the gap. Germline V gene sequence: CDR1 SGHTA, CDR2 FQGTGA. The CDR3 runs 13 residues. As DNA, the CDR3 is TGTGCCAGCAGCCTTCAATGGGGCACTGAAGCTTTCTTT. Residues: CASSLQWGTEAFF.

This clonotype appeared a few times. The V call is TRBV5-1, the J call TRBJ2-7, with 8 bases fitting TRBD1. The ends lost 4 bases at V and 5 bases at J; junction bases unmatched: 8. The CDR3 is 14 amino acids. Germline-derived CDR1 and CDR2 are SGHRS and YFSETQ. As DNA, the CDR3 is TGCGCCAGCAGCCCCCGAGGACAGGGTGACGAGCAGTACTTC. Its translation: CASSPRGQGDEQYF. Based on the CDR3 plus reference TRBV5-1 and TRBJ2-7, the full variable domain is KAGVTQTPRYLIKTRGQQVTLSCSPISGHRSVSWYQQTPGQGLQFLFEYFSETQRNKGNFPGRFSGRQFSNSRSEMNVSTLELGDSALYLCASSPRGQGDEQYFGPGTRLTVT.

The genes are TRBV6-2 or TRBV6-3 and TRBJ2-3, with D maybe TRBD1 (5 bases). Germline CDR1 reads MNHEY; CDR2 reads SVGEGT. The V end lost 0 bases, the J end lost 6 bases, and 13 bases lay between the germline ends. This CDR3 spans 15 amino acids. The DNA for the CDR3 is TGTGCCAGCAGTTACTCGGCAGGGAATTTCGATACGCAGTATTTT. Translating it yields CASSYSAGNFDTQYF.

This CDR3 reads CSAREEDRVDQPQHF. The CDR3 coding sequence is TGCAGTGCTAGAGAAGAAGACAGGGTGGATCAGCCCCAGCATTTT. The J gene is TRBJ1-5, the V gene TRBV20-1, with 7 positions matching TRBD1. Trimming cost V 0 bases and J 5 bases; bases outside gene matches: 7. Per the germline V gene, CDR1 is DFQATT and CDR2 is SNEGSKA (reference sequence). The CDR3 has 15 amino acids.

This clonotype has more than one count but fewer than ten. The genes are TRBV16 and TRBJ1-1; maybe TRBD1 (6 bases). Deletions cut 3 bases from V and 10 bases from J, with 12 bases between. The CDR3 is 12 amino acids. The V gene's germline CDR1 is KGHSY and CDR2 FQNENV. CDR3 bases: TGTGCCAGCAGCCAGGGGGCTGTTTCAGCTTTCTTT. Translating it yields CASSQGAVSAFF.

The gene calls are TRBV29-1 and TRBJ2-2; 10 positions agree with TRBD1. The CDR3 loop spans 15 amino acids. CDR1 SQVTM and CDR2 ANQGSEA come from the germline V gene. The V and J ends lost 7 bases and 0 bases, in that order; junction bases with no gene match: 5. The CDR3 nucleotides are TGCAGCGCAAGGACAGGGGGAACGAACACCGGGGAGCTGTTTTTT. Its translation is CSARTGGTNTGELFF.

DNA for the CDR3: TGCAGCTCCAGACAAGATTGGAACACAGATACGCAGTATTTT. Amino acids: CSSRQDWNTDTQYF. This rearrangement joins TRBV29-1 to TRBJ2-3, with D unresolved. The CDR3 is 14 residues long. V lost 8 bases to trimming and J lost 2 bases, with 17 bases between them. Germline lookup yields CDR1 SQVTM and CDR2 ANQGSEA.

This clonotype occurred a few times. V usage is TRBV29-1 and J usage is TRBJ2-3; possible D gene TRBD2, 6 bases. Trimming took off 6 bases at V and 6 bases at J, with 25 bases between the two ends. From germline, CDR1 is SQVTM and CDR2 ANQGSEA. This CDR3 contains 16 residues. Here the CDR3 reads CSVPSGLWRGSDTQYF. Here the CDR3 DNA reads TGCAGCGTGCCCTCTGGATTGTGGCGGGGCTCGGATACGCAGTATTTT.

V and J are TRBV6-5 and TRBJ2-7; TRBD2 agrees at 9 bases. Germline V gene data show CDR1 as MNHEY and CDR2 as SVGAGI. The CDR3 length is 16 residues. The V segment lost 0 bases and the J segment 7 bases; nucleotides outside the gene matches: 10. The CDR3 DNA follows: TGTGCCAGCAGTTACTCGAAAGGCGGGGGGGCGTGGGAGCAGTACTTC. Protein sequence: CASSYSKGGGAWEQYF.

This chain connects TRBV28 to TRBJ1-5; no definite D call. This CDR3 is built from 16 residues. V was trimmed by 1 base and J by 2 bases, leaving 12 bases between them. Germline CDR1 and CDR2: MDHEN and SYDVKM. Written as DNA, the CDR3 is TGTGCCAGCAGTTTATATGTGGGAATGGGCAATCAGCCCCAGCATTTT. It encodes CASSLYVGMGNQPQHF.

On this clonotype itself: This may be a read error: a much more frequent sequence differs by one nucleotide. The V and J genes are TRBV11-1 and TRBJ2-5; D remains ambiguous. CDR3 size: 14 residues. Trimming took off 10 bases at V and 3 bases at J, with 18 bases between the two ends. CDR1 and CDR2 from the germline V gene are SGHAT and FQDESV (reference sequence). In nucleotides, the CDR3 is TGTGCCAACAGATTTGGAATGATTGAAGAGACCCAGTACTTC. It codes for CANRFGMIEETQYF.

This rearrangement joins TRBV5-6 to TRBJ1-1, with 7 bases lining up with TRBD1. V dropped 6 bases and J dropped 2; count of bases not matched to a gene: 7. The CDR3 sequence is 14 residues long. Looked up from germline, CDR1 is SGHDT and CDR2 is YYEEEE. CDR3 coding DNA: TGTGCCAGCAACCCCCACAGGGGTAACACTGAAGCTTTCTTT. Translation: CASNPHRGNTEAFF.

The chain combines TRBV20-1 with TRBJ1-1; 8 bases align to TRBD1. The CDR3 has 12 residues. Germline V gene lookup returns CDR1 DFQATT and CDR2 SNEGSKA (reference sequence). Losses at the gene ends were 7 bases for V and 1 base for J; bases not matched to a gene: 2. The CDR3 DNA reads as TGCAGTGGGACAGGGAGGAACACTGAAGCTTTCTTT. Protein sequence: CSGTGRNTEAFF.

The gene calls are TRBV5-1 and TRBJ2-3; D unclear. Trimming stripped 5 bases from V and 2 bases from J, with 12 bases between. The germline V gene has CDR1 SGHRS and CDR2 YFSETQ. This CDR3 region has 14 residues. The CDR3 DNA reads as TGCGCCAGCAGTGAGGCGGTTGACACAGATACGCAGTATTTT. This encodes CASSEAVDTDTQYF.

This clonotype was seen a handful of times. The chain links TRBV5-6 to TRBJ2-7; the D gene could be TRBD1 or TRBD2 (7 bases each). The germline V and J ends were trimmed by 5 bases and 2 bases, with 14 bases remaining between them. The germline CDR1 and CDR2 sequences are SGHDT and YYEEEE. This CDR3 region has 14 residues. The CDR3 DNA follows: TGTGCCAGCAGGCCCAGGGGGGGAACCTACGAGCAGTACTTC. It encodes CASRPRGGTYEQYF.

The V call is TRBV29-1, the J call TRBJ2-2; D not certain. This CDR3 contains 17 residues. The germline gives CDR1 SQVTM, CDR2 ANQGSEA. V lost 2 bases to trimming and J lost 9 bases, with 25 bases between them. CDR3 residues: CSVESGALYRSPWELFF. In DNA form, the CDR3 reads TGCAGCGTTGAATCAGGAGCCCTTTACCGGTCCCCCTGGGAGCTGTTTTTT.